Below are 8 T cell receptor beta chains sequenced from a single sample in a study of tumor-infiltrating lymphocytes in localized non-small cell lung cancer. Using immunoSEQ multiplex PCR, the repertoire was profiled, and TCRdb retains in-frame clones only, with some absent. The sample contains over 15,000 clones, approximately 70% of which appear only once. The sample comprised lung tumor tissue. These receptors all stem from a human donor with non-small cell lung cancer.

Concerning this clone itself: Compared with germline, one end of the junction differs, possibly owing to a read error. The chain recombines TRBV5-1 with TRBJ1-1, with unresolved D. The CDR3 extends over 15 amino acids. In germline, CDR1 is SGHRS, CDR2 YFSETQ. The DNA of the CDR3 is TGCGCCAGCACCTTGGGAACAGTCGGGCTGACTGAAGCTTTCTTT. As protein: CASTLGTVGLTEAFF.

V and J are TRBV4-3 and TRBJ2-1; 8 bases fit TRBD2. Per the germline V gene, CDR1 is LGHNA and CDR2 is YSLEER. J lost 0 bases, V lost 0 bases, and 1 base had no gene match. The CDR3 runs to 16 residues. The CDR3 sequence is CASSQERGASYNEQFF. As DNA, the CDR3 is TGCGCCAGCAGCCAAGAGCGGGGGGCCTCCTACAATGAGCAGTTCTTC.

This CDR3 reads CASGSGQGFEAFF. CDR3 nucleotides: TGTGCTAGTGGCTCGGGACAGGGTTTTGAAGCTTTCTTT. The V gene is TRBV12-5, the J gene TRBJ1-1; 9 bases map to TRBD1. The germline V gene has CDR1 LGHNT and CDR2 FRNRAP. The CDR3 is made up of 13 amino acids. Germline trimming cut 6 bases from V and 7 bases from J; bases unmatched to any gene: 6.

V gene TRBV5-5 combines with J gene TRBJ2-1; D remains unclear. This CDR3 is 12 amino acids long. Looked up from germline, CDR1 is SGHKS and CDR2 is YYEKEE (reference sequence). V gave up 0 bases and J gave up 7 bases, with 5 bases separating them. As DNA, the CDR3 is TGTGCCAGCAGCTTGGGAGTGAATGAGCAGTTCTTC. Amino acid sequence: CASSLGVNEQFF.

The rearrangement uses TRBV7-2 and TRBJ2-4; 7 nucleotides agree with TRBD2. V trimming: 8 bases; J trimming: 6 bases; junction bases outside the gene matches: 13. The CDR3 loop spans 15 amino acids. Germline CDR1 is SGHTA and CDR2 is FQGNSA. CDR3 in DNA: TGTGCCAGCGGAACTAGCGTTCCTAGCACAAACATTCAGTACTTC. It specifies CASGTSVPSTNIQYF. The whole variable domain, remainder taken from reference TRBV7-2 and TRBJ2-4, is GAGVSQSPSNKVTEKGKDVELRCDPISGHTALYWYRQSLGQGLEFLIYFQGNSAPDKSGLPSDRFSAERTGGSVSTLTIQRTQQEDSAVYLCASGTSVPSTNIQYFGAGTRLSVL.

The chain links TRBV5-1 to TRBJ2-7, with 11 bases that match TRBD1. Trimming took 2 bases from V and 7 from J; bases not matched to a gene: 8. CDR3 length: 15 residues. The V gene's germline CDR1 is SGHRS and CDR2 YFSETQ. The DNA for the CDR3 is TGCGCCAGCAGCTTAGGACAGGGGGCATTGGGTGAGCAGTACTTC. Translation: CASSLGQGALGEQYF.

The rearrangement joins TRBV6-4 to TRBJ2-1, with 10 bases identical to TRBD2. CDR3 length: 15 amino acids. CDR1 is MRHNA and CDR2 is SNTAGT in the germline V gene. V trimming: 0 bases; J trimming: 8 bases; junction bases outside the gene matches: 4. The CDR3 DNA follows: TGTGCCAGCAGTGACTCGGCTAGCGGGAGTGATGAGCAGTTCTTC. It specifies CASSDSASGSDEQFF.

This chain uses TRBV11-2 with TRBJ2-5, with TRBD1 as a possible D gene (6 bases). This CDR3 region has 13 residues. Germline lookup yields CDR1 SGHAT and CDR2 FQNNGV. Trimming shortened V by 5 bases and J by 4 bases, and 11 bases separated the two germline ends. The CDR3 here is CASSRTVGETQYF. As DNA, the CDR3 is TGTGCCAGCAGCAGGACAGTCGGAGAGACCCAGTACTTC.